This TCR beta chain was recovered during a study of identical twins. TCRdb re-called the 5' RACE reads through MiXCR, storing one row per CDR3 protein. The table records about 100,000 distinct CDR3 sequences, 5.9% of them present only once. V shed 5 bases, J shed 4 bases, and the junction held 11 bases outside the gene matches. The CDR3 covers 15 residues. Germline V gene sequence: CDR1 GTSNPN, CDR2 SVGIG (reference sequence). The chain links TRBV30 to TRBJ1-3, with TRBD1 matching over 7 bases. The sequencing input was memory T cells sorted from blood. This TCR came from a woman aged 45-65 years in good health. CDR3 sequence (DNA): TGTGCCTGGTCCCTCCCCGGGACAGCCGGAAACACCATATATTTT. It yields the protein CAWSLPGTAGNTIYF.